Below, one TCR beta chain is given with its context. The data are from a study of cytomegalovirus exposure and HLA in healthy donors. A multiplex PCR was run with 60 Vbeta primers and 13 Jbeta primers. Here immunoSEQ multiplex PCR was the method, and the copy in TCRdb shows in-frame clones only, minus some. This sample yields 70,000 or so clones, of which approximately 58% are seen a single time; around 3% belongs to the top ten. The clonotype was recovered from a woman between 45 and 65 years old in good health and CMV-seronegative. The sequenced sample consisted of PBMCs.

The CDR3 reads CASSGQGTLRETQYF. CDR3 nucleotide sequence: TGTGCCAGCAGCGGACAGGGTACGCTTCGGGAGACCCAGTACTTC. The V gene is TRBV9, the J gene TRBJ2-5; 7 nucleotides align to TRBD1. Unmatched junction bases numbered 10, after V lost 3 bases and J lost 5 bases. The germline V gene encodes CDR1 SGDLS and CDR2 YYNGEE. The CDR3 has 15 residues.